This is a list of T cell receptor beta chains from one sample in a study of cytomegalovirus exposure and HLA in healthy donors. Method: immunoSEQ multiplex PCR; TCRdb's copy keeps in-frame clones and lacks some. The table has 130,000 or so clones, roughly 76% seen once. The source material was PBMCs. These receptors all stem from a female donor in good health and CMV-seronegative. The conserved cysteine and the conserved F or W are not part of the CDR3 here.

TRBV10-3,AISDPTSGSYYEQY
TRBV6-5,VSRGPDTEAF
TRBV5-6,ASSWGPSYEQY
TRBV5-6,ASSLWSEPQH
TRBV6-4,ASSGTGTGYT
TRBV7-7,ASSPGSNTAYEQY
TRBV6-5,ASRLRGGEEKLF
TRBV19,ASSNQGAGGYT
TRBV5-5,ASSYLTGLAIGELF
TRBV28,ASSFGVSNQPQH
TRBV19,ASSLGGPGLLNTGELF
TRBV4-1,ASSQAALAGAVSSYNEQF
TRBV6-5,ASSVETGYGYT
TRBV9,ASSAKVLPGGNTIY
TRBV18,ASSPIGQGKETQY
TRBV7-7,ASSLGEGPYEQY
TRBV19,ASLWGPQATGELF
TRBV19,ASSIDQASSQETQY
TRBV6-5,ASSRRVTEAF
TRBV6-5,ASSLLGQDTDTQY
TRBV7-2,ASSFRQANTEAF
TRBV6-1,ASSGPSRGDSPLH
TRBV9,ASSVAGRSSYNEQF
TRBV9,ASSVDQLAKNIQY
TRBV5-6,ASSLANTEAF
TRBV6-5,ASSYRGQGRTF
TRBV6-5,ASSYSRLAGGNEQF
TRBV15,ATSSSGTSAAIEQF
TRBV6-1,ASRPGQGPEQY
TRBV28,ASSLKGKDATYEQY
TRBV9,ASSHQDRGQNEQY
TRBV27,ASSLDRGSYEQY
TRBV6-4,ASLGLAIKSAYNEQF
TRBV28,ATLGQMNTEAF
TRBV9,ASSPVGSGGAGDTQY